This TCR beta chain was sequenced during a study of technical replicates of blood from a handful of donors. Only in-frame clones appear in the TCRdb table, and some are missing; sequencing was by immunoSEQ multiplex PCR. Among under 85,000 clones, around 90% were seen once, and the ten largest hold 0.3% to 0.5%. This CDR3 contains 14 residues. Per germline, CDR1 MDHEN and CDR2 SYDVKM. Unmatched junction bases numbered 5, after V lost 3 bases and J lost 4 bases. Sequences were obtained from T cells isolated from PBMCs. This receptor was taken from a human donor in good health. This chain uses TRBV28 with TRBJ1-2; 7 nucleotides agree with TRBD1. The CDR3 sequence is CASSLSQGGYGYTF. For the CDR3, the DNA is TGTGCCAGCAGTTTGTCCCAGGGGGGCTATGGCTACACCTTC.